Each of the 19 T cell receptor beta chains below was sequenced from the same sample in a study of persistence of HIV-infected CD4 T cells. These TCRs are of unknown antigen specificity. Cells were stimulated nonspecifically with anti-CD3/anti-CD28 magnetic beads. Sorting of responding CD4+ T cells relied on upregulated CD40 ligand together with CD69. The immunoSEQ assay was version 4, run in survey mode. TCRdb's copy holds only in-frame clones and misses some; the assay was immunoSEQ multiplex PCR. The repertoire holds some 45,000 clones, with roughly 90% as singletons. The sample was CD4+ T cells sorted from PBMCs after roughly 18-hour stimulation, taken from a patient who received antiretroviral therapy. Receptors originate from an adult woman with HIV who was CMV-seropositive.

This chain links TRBV10-3 with TRBJ1-1; D gene unclear. Germline assignment: CDR1 ENHRY and CDR2 SYGVKD. The CDR3 spans 17 residues. Trimming pared 0 bases from V and 0 bases from J, leaving 14 bases between. The CDR3 protein is CAISESAGIWVNTEAFF. The CDR3 nucleotides are TGTGCCATCAGTGAGTCCGCGGGGATCTGGGTGAACACTGAAGCTTTCTTT.

This clone appeared a single time. V is TRBV6-5 and J is TRBJ1-4; TRBD1 aligns across 8 bases. From germline, CDR1 is MNHEY and CDR2 SVGAGI. The junction had 10 bases not matched to a gene; V was cut back by 0 bases and J by 10 bases. CDR3 size: 16 residues. Here the CDR3 DNA reads TGTGCCAGCAGTTACTCTAGGACGGGACAGGTCTTAAAACTGTTTTTT. Translating gives CASSYSRTGQVLKLFF.

V and J are TRBV7-3 and TRBJ2-2; D possibly corresponds to TRBD2 (6 bases). V was cut by 5 bases and J by 3 bases, with 13 bases left in between. The CDR3 runs to 15 residues. Germline V CDR1 and CDR2: SGHTA, FQGTGA. As DNA, the CDR3 is TGTGCCAGCAGCCTTAATAGCGGTTACACCGGGGAGCTGTTTTTT. Translated, it gives CASSLNSGYTGELFF.

V gene TRBV10-3 combines with J gene TRBJ1-2, with 9 nucleotides matching TRBD1. Per germline, CDR1 ENHRY and CDR2 SYGVKD. J lost 8 bases, V lost 0 bases, and 7 bases had no gene match. The CDR3 length is 15 residues. CDR3 region: CAISESRTGAGGYTF. The CDR3 nucleotides are TGTGCCATCAGTGAGTCAAGGACAGGGGCTGGGGGCTACACCTTC.

The V and J genes are TRBV2 and TRBJ1-2; D remains ambiguous. This CDR3 has 10 residues. With 7 bases removed from V and 4 bases from J, the gap between germline ends came to 4 bases. Per germline, CDR1 SNHLY and CDR2 FYNNEI. CDR3 in amino acids: CASNIYGYTF. DNA of the CDR3: TGTGCCAGCAATATCTATGGCTACACCTTC.

This chain's CDR3 is CASRGQGAGQPQHF. The CDR3, as DNA: TGTGCCAGCAGGGGACAGGGGGCTGGCCAGCCCCAGCATTTT. V gene TRBV6-5 combines with J gene TRBJ1-5, with 12 positions matching TRBD1. The length of the CDR3 is 14 residues. In germline, CDR1 is MNHEY, CDR2 SVGAGI. Trimming cost V 6 bases and J 7 bases; bases outside gene matches: 4.

The chain links TRBV5-4 to TRBJ2-7; D might be TRBD2 (6 bases). The CDR3 is 15 residues long. The V gene's germline CDR1 is SGHNT and CDR2 YYREEE (reference sequence). Trimming cost V 3 bases and J 5 bases, with 18 bases left between them. In DNA, the CDR3 is TGTGCCAGCAGCTCTACTTTGCGGGGCGGCGACGAGCAGTACTTC. It specifies CASSSTLRGGDEQYF.

This chain joins TRBV5-1 and TRBJ2-1, with 8 nucleotides matching TRBD2. V was pared by 5 bases and J by 8 bases, with 9 bases of the junction left unmatched. The germline V gene has CDR1 SGHRS and CDR2 YFSETQ. This CDR3 spans 14 amino acids. The DNA of the CDR3 is TGCGCCAGCAGTTTAGCGGGGAATATCGATGAGCAGTTCTTC. Encoded protein: CASSLAGNIDEQFF.

This clone was picked up a small number of times. J is TRBJ1-1 and V is TRBV6-6; 7 bases are a match to TRBD1. V was clipped by 4 bases and J by 0 bases; unmatched bases: 5. Germline values: CDR1 MNHNY, CDR2 SVGAGI (reference sequence). The CDR3 totals 15 residues. The CDR3 coding sequence is TGTGCCAGCAGTTCGTGGGACAGCTTGAACACTGAAGCTTTCTTT. It encodes CASSSWDSLNTEAFF.

The rearrangement joins TRBV20-1 to TRBJ1-6, with a tentative D call TRBD1 (5 bases). The CDR3 length is 16 residues. V was clipped by 3 bases and J by 0 bases, with 12 bases between them. Germline V gene sequence: CDR1 DFQATT, CDR2 SNEGSKA (reference sequence). This CDR3 reads CSASRAGSSYNSPLHF. The CDR3 nucleotides read TGCAGTGCTAGTCGGGCAGGGAGCTCCTATAATTCACCCCTCCACTTT.

The chain carries TRBV20-1 and TRBJ2-1; the D gene is possibly TRBD2 (6 bases). CDR1 and CDR2 (germline): DFQATT, SNEGSKA (reference sequence). The CDR3 runs to 15 residues. V gave up 3 bases and J gave up 7 bases, with 19 bases separating them. The chain's CDR3 is CSASSVGGRVNEQFF. The CDR3 nucleotides are TGCAGTGCTAGTTCGGTGGGGGGAAGAGTTAATGAGCAGTTCTTC.

The CDR3: CASSPRTGGLEKLFF. The CDR3 DNA follows: TGCGCCAGCTCCCCCCGGACAGGGGGACTCGAAAAACTGTTTTTT. V usage is TRBV5-1 and J usage is TRBJ1-4, with 10 bases that match TRBD1. This CDR3 spans 15 amino acids. Germline assignment: CDR1 SGHRS and CDR2 YFSETQ. The J segment lost 8 bases and the V segment lost 7 bases, leaving 11 bases of the junction unmatched.

This chain links TRBV2 with TRBJ1-1; a possible D gene is TRBD1 (6 bases). The length of the CDR3 is 15 residues. Between the trimmed V and J ends, which lost 7 bases and 4 bases, there was a span of 19 bases. Germline V gene data show CDR1 as SNHLY and CDR2 as FYNNEI. The CDR3 reads CASIPPGGAGTEAFF. The DNA for the CDR3 is TGTGCCAGCATTCCCCCCGGGGGGGCAGGCACTGAAGCTTTCTTT.

Turning to this clone: The identical CDR3 is also encoded by other nucleotide sequences in the sample. The rearrangement links TRBV6-5 to TRBJ1-2; TRBD1 aligns across 11 bases. Germline assignment: CDR1 MNHEY and CDR2 SVGAGI. CDR3 length: 16 amino acids. Trimming took 0 bases from V and 4 from J; bases not matched to a gene: 4. The CDR3 spells CASSYSRTGGGYGYTF. The CDR3 DNA reads as TGTGCCAGCAGTTACTCGCGGACAGGGGGCGGCTATGGCTACACCTTC.

The chain couples TRBV20-1 to TRBJ1-1, with 10 bases aligning to TRBD1. V trimming: 3 bases; J trimming: 11 bases; junction bases outside the gene matches: 15. This CDR3 is 15 amino acids long. CDR1 is DFQATT, CDR2 SNEGSKA, per germline (reference sequence). The DNA of the CDR3 is TGCAGTGCTAGTAGAACCCGGGACAGGGGCCCGATGGCTTTCTTT. Its translation: CSASRTRDRGPMAFF.

This rearrangement joins TRBV7-3 to TRBJ2-1, with 9 positions matching TRBD2. This CDR3 comprises 15 residues. Germline-derived CDR1 and CDR2 are SGHTA and FQGTGA. V gave up 5 bases and J gave up 4 bases; unmatched junction bases: 6. DNA of the CDR3: TGTGCCAGCAGCCCAAGCGGGGGGAAATACAATGAGCAGTTCTTC. Protein sequence: CASSPSGGKYNEQFF.

J is TRBJ1-2 and V is TRBV5-1, with a tentative D call TRBD1 (6 bases). Germline lookup yields CDR1 SGHRS and CDR2 YFSETQ. CDR3 length: 14 residues. Trimming removed 0 bases from V and 4 bases from J, with 10 bases in between. For the CDR3, the DNA is TGCGCCAGCAGCTTGGCGGACAGACGCTATGGCTACACCTTC. Translating it yields CASSLADRRYGYTF.

The V gene is TRBV7-6, the J gene TRBJ1-6, with 9 bases aligning to TRBD1. CDR3 length equals 15 residues. The ends lost 0 bases at V and 8 bases at J; junction bases unmatched: 2. Germline V CDR1 and CDR2: SGHVS, FNYEAQ. DNA of the CDR3: TGTGCCAGCAGCTTAGCCTGGACAGGGGATTCACCCCTCCACTTT. Encoded protein: CASSLAWTGDSPLHF.

The J gene is TRBJ2-7, the V gene TRBV7-8; D ambiguous. The CDR3 is 11 amino acids. Germline V gives CDR1 SGHVS, CDR2 FQNEAQ. Deletions cut 0 bases from V and 7 bases from J, with 4 bases between. As DNA, the CDR3 is TGTGCCAGCAGCTTAGCGTGGGAGCAGTACGTC. The encoded protein is CASSLAWEQYV.